Shown below are 18 T cell receptor beta chains from a single sample sequenced in a study of cytomegalovirus exposure and HLA in healthy donors. PCR amplification relied on 60 Vbeta primers (plus 13 Jbeta primers). This table comes from immunoSEQ multiplex PCR, and its TCRdb copy is limited to in-frame clones, with some not included. Altogether under 200,000 clones are present, approximately 80% being singletons, with the ten largest covering roughly 1.3%. Source material: PBMCs. Receptors were obtained from a man between 25 and 39 years old in good health and CMV-seronegative.

The chain joins TRBV4-1 to TRBJ1-1, with D tentatively TRBD1 (6 bases). The V gene lost 3 bases and the J gene lost 3 bases, with 14 bases spanning the gap. This CDR3 is built from 15 residues. Looked up from germline, CDR1 is MGHRA and CDR2 is YSYEKL. CDR3 nucleotide sequence: TGCGCCAGCAGCCAGCTTGGGGGCAGGGACACTGAAGCTTTCTTT. Translation gives CASSQLGGRDTEAFF.

The rearrangement links TRBV7-9 to TRBJ2-3, with a weak D call TRBD2 (6 bases). Germline V CDR1 and CDR2: SEHNR, FQNEAQ (reference sequence). V was clipped by 5 bases and J by 0 bases, with 15 bases between them. The CDR3 extends over 16 amino acids. The CDR3 DNA reads as TGTGCCAGCAGCCCCCTACTAGCCCAGAGCACAGATACGCAGTATTTT. It yields the protein CASSPLLAQSTDTQYF. The variable domain in full, completed from reference TRBV7-9 and TRBJ2-3, reads DTGVSQNPRHKITKRGQNVTFRCDPISEHNRLYWYRQTLGQGPEFLTYFQNEAQLEKSRLLSDRFSAERPKGSFSTLEIQRTEQGDSAMYLCASSPLLAQSTDTQYFGPGTRLTVL.

The CDR3: CASSFEQTSNYEQYF. In DNA form, the CDR3 reads TGTGCCAGCAGTTTCGAACAGACATCCAATTACGAGCAGTACTTC. V gene TRBV28 combines with J gene TRBJ2-7, with no clear D. The CDR3 loop spans 15 amino acids. Germline V gene lookup returns CDR1 MDHEN and CDR2 SYDVKM. V was clipped by 3 bases and J by 4 bases, with 16 bases between them.

This clone was recorded only once. This chain links TRBV18 with TRBJ1-3; 9 bases map to TRBD1. This CDR3 contains 17 residues. The V segment lost 0 bases and the J segment 8 bases; nucleotides outside the gene matches: 11. Germline V gene lookup returns CDR1 KGHSH and CDR2 LQKENI. The CDR3 loop is CASSPPGQGLKADTIYF. CDR3 nucleotides: TGTGCCAGCTCACCACCGGGACAGGGTCTTAAAGCAGACACCATATATTTT.

The gene calls are TRBV19 and TRBJ2-7; 9 bases map to TRBD2. CDR3 length: 15 residues. Germline V gives CDR1 LNHDA, CDR2 SQIVND (reference sequence). The ends lost 4 bases at V and 3 bases at J; junction bases unmatched: 7. The CDR3 here is CASSTPGTSNYEQYF. The DNA of the CDR3 is TGTGCCAGTAGTACCCCCGGGACTAGCAACTACGAGCAGTACTTC.

The chain combines TRBV27 with TRBJ1-1; TRBD1 matches 7 bases. V was clipped by 8 bases and J by 0 bases; unmatched bases: 6. The CDR3 sequence is 14 residues long. Germline V gene data show CDR1 as MNHEY and CDR2 as SMNVEV (reference sequence). CDR3 in amino acids: CASRDSPMNTEAFF. CDR3 coding DNA: TGTGCCAGCCGGGACAGCCCAATGAACACTGAAGCTTTCTTT.

The chain has TRBV5-4 and TRBJ1-4; 8 bases fit TRBD1. This CDR3 is 15 amino acids long. The germline gives CDR1 SGHNT, CDR2 YYREEE (reference sequence). Trimming removed 3 bases from V and 7 bases from J; junction bases left unmatched: 8. The DNA of the CDR3 is TGTGCCAGCAGCTCACAGACAGGGGCCTCTGAAAAACTGTTTTTT. Translated, it gives CASSSQTGASEKLFF.

The rearrangement joins TRBV4-1 to TRBJ2-1, with 11 bases matching TRBD2. The CDR3 length is 19 residues. Trimming removed 0 bases from V and 0 bases from J; junction bases left unmatched: 7. The germline V gene has CDR1 MGHRA and CDR2 YSYEKL. The CDR3 loop reads CASSQDGASGGSSYNEQFF. The CDR3 DNA sequence: TGCGCCAGCAGCCAAGATGGCGCTAGCGGGGGGAGCTCCTACAATGAGCAGTTCTTC.

This clone showed up just once. The chain has TRBV29-1 and TRBJ2-2, with 12 bases that match TRBD2. The germline V gene has CDR1 SQVTM and CDR2 ANQGSEA. There are 19 residues in the CDR3. The ends lost 5 bases at V and 4 bases at J; junction bases unmatched: 17. CDR3 DNA: TGCAGCGTTCGGCAACCACTAGCGGGGGGTCTTAAAAGCACCGGGGAGCTGTTTTTT. The encoded protein is CSVRQPLAGGLKSTGELFF.

The chain links TRBV2 to TRBJ1-2; D gene uncertain. The CDR3 loop spans 11 amino acids. The ends were cut back, 4 bases at V and 8 bases at J, with 8 bases in the middle. From germline, CDR1 is SNHLY and CDR2 FYNNEI. The CDR3 loop reads CASSALSGYTF. DNA for the CDR3: TGTGCCAGCAGTGCCTTGAGCGGCTACACCTTC. The entire variable domain, with the rest obtained from reference TRBV2 and TRBJ1-2, is as follows: EPEVTQTPSHQVTQMGQEVILRCVPISNHLYFYWYRQILGQKVEFLVSFYNNEISEKSEIFDDQFSVERPDGSNFTLKIRSTKLEDSAMYFCASSALSGYTFGSGTRLTVV.

The chain recombines TRBV18 with TRBJ2-7; 12 bases are shared with TRBD2. Trimming cost V 0 bases and J 1 base; bases outside gene matches: 16. CDR3 length: 21 residues. Germline CDR1 is KGHSH and CDR2 is LQKENI. The DNA for the CDR3 is TGTGCCAGCTCACCACCGCCTTACCAGACTAGCGGGGGAATTAAGTCCTACGAGCAGTACTTC. As protein: CASSPPPYQTSGGIKSYEQYF.

This chain uses TRBV9 with TRBJ1-2; 7 bases fit TRBD1. The CDR3 has 13 amino acids. Trimming cost V 4 bases and J 4 bases; bases outside gene matches: 4. Per the germline V gene, CDR1 is SGDLS and CDR2 is YYNGEE. The CDR3 nucleotides are TGTGCCAGCAGCCTAGGGGGCGTCTATGGCTACACCTTC. Amino acid sequence: CASSLGGVYGYTF.

The chain uses TRBV4-1 and TRBJ1-1; D is uncertain. This CDR3 has 15 amino acids. V was cut by 1 base and J by 0 bases, with 9 bases left in between. Germline V gene lookup returns CDR1 MGHRA and CDR2 YSYEKL. The CDR3 DNA reads as TGCGCCAGCAGCCAAGGAGCTCTAGTGAACACTGAAGCTTTCTTT. It specifies CASSQGALVNTEAFF.

This chain uses TRBV10-3 with TRBJ1-2, with D tentatively TRBD1 (6 bases). Germline V gives CDR1 ENHRY, CDR2 SYGVKD. The CDR3 is 14 residues long. V lost 0 bases, J lost 4 bases, and 9 bases lay in between. The CDR3: CAISESDSFYGYTF. In DNA form, the CDR3 reads TGTGCCATCAGTGAGTCGGACAGCTTCTATGGCTACACCTTC.

This clone was seen more than once but under ten times. V gene TRBV30 combines with J gene TRBJ2-7; 9 nucleotides align to TRBD1. The J segment lost 8 bases and the V segment lost 4 bases, leaving 9 bases of the junction unmatched. The CDR3 covers 13 residues. The germline gives CDR1 GTSNPN, CDR2 SVGIG (reference sequence). CDR3 sequence reads: CAWTRTGAGKQYF. CDR3 nucleotide sequence: TGTGCCTGGACAAGGACAGGGGCCGGAAAGCAGTACTTC.

The chain recombines TRBV4-2 with TRBJ2-3, with 12 bases fitting TRBD2. CDR3 length: 18 residues. Germline V gene lookup returns CDR1 LGHNA and CDR2 YNFKEQ. V gave up 1 base and J gave up 1 base; unmatched junction bases: 6. In DNA form, the CDR3 reads TGTGCCAGCAGCCAAGCCCCTAGCGGGAGGGGGGGCACAGATACGCAGTATTTT. Protein sequence: CASSQAPSGRGGTDTQYF.

The rearrangement links TRBV9 to TRBJ2-7; 8 positions agree with TRBD2. The CDR3 sequence is 18 residues long. Unmatched junction bases numbered 18, after V lost 0 bases and J lost 7 bases. Germline loops: CDR1 SGDLS, CDR2 YYNGEE. The CDR3 loop reads CASSVGSRGGRTSEEQYF. The CDR3 DNA follows: TGTGCCAGCAGCGTAGGTTCTCGTGGCGGGAGGACCTCTGAAGAGCAGTACTTC.

The chain is built from TRBV7-8 and TRBJ1-5; 11 bases line up with TRBD1. The CDR3 covers 16 residues. In germline, CDR1 is SGHVS, CDR2 FQNEAQ. V was pared by 3 bases and J by 3 bases, with 4 bases of the junction left unmatched. As DNA, the CDR3 is TGTGCCAGCAGCTTCGGGGACAGGGGGTACAATCAGCCCCAGCATTTT. Its translation: CASSFGDRGYNQPQHF.